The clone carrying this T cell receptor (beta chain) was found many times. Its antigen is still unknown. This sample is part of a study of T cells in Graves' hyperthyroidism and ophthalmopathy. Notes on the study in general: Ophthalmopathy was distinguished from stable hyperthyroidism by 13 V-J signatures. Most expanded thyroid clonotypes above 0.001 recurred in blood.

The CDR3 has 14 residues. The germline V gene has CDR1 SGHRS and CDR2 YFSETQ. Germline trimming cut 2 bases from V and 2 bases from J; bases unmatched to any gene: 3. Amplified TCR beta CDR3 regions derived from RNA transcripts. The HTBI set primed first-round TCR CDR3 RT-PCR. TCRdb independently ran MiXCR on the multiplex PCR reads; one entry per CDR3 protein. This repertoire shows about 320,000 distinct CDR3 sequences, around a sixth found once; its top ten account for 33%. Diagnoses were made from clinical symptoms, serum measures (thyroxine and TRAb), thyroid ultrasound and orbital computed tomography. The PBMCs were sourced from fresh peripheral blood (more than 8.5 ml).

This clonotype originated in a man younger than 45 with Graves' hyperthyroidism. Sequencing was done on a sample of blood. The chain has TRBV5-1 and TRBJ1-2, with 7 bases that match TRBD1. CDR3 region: CASSFMGQNYGYTF. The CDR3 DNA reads TGCGCCAGCAGCTTCATGGGACAGAACTATGGCTACACCTTC.